This note documents a single TCR beta chain sequence. With a constant-region primer, TCR beta cDNA was made from approximately 450 ng of total RNA. Libraries for TCR beta were built through three nested multiplex PCR rounds, which together made up a slightly modified ARM-PCR procedure. Running about 11 cycles apiece, the first two PCR rounds relied on TRBV1-TRBV30 forward primers together with a C-beta reverse primer. One entry per CDR3 protein, called by TCRdb with MiXCR from the multiplex PCR reads. Of tens of thousands of distinct CDR3 sequences listed, over 65% were seen once; the top ten hold 57%. This sample stems from a study of tumor-infiltrating lymphocytes in primary liver carcinoma. Study overall: Yields of productive TCRbeta reads ranged from roughly 3.5 to 7.5 million per sample and were similar across tissue types.

Extraction of RNA together with DNA used roughly 19-32 mg of unsorted bulk tissue. Among the patients, all had chronic HBV infection and none had been treated. Per the germline V gene, CDR1 is SGHNT and CDR2 is YYREEE (reference sequence). Trimming cost V 5 bases and J 7 bases, with 18 bases left between them. The CDR3 covers 14 residues. Sequencing used liver tumor tissue from sampling region 2. Specified subset: tumor region T2, inferior pole. This receptor was taken from a man aged 40-49 years with primary liver carcinoma and hepatitis B virus infection. The V and J genes are TRBV5-4 and TRBJ1-1; a possible D gene is TRBD1 (5 bases). The CDR3 DNA sequence: TGTGCCAGCAGATCCGGGCGGGGGACTATTGAAGCTTTCTTT. Its translation: CASRSGRGTIEAFF.